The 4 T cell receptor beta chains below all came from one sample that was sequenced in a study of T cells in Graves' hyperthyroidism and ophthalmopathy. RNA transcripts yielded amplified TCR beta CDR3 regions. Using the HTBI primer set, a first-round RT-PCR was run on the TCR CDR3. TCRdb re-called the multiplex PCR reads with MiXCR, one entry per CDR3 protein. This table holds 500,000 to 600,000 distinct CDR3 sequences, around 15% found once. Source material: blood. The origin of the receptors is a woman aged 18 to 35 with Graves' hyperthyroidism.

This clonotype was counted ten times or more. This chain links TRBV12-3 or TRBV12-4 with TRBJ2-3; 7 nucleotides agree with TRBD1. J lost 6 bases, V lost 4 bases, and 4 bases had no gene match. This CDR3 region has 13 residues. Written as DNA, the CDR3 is TGTGCCAGCAGTTCCTACAGGGGTGATACGCAGTATTTT. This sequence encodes CASSSYRGDTQYF.

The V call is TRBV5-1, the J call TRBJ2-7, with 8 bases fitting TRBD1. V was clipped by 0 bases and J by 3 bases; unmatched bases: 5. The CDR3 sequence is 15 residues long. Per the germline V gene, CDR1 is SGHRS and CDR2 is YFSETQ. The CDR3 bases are TGCGCCAGCAGCTTGGCCGGGACAGGCCTCTACGAGCAGTACTTC. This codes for CASSLAGTGLYEQYF.

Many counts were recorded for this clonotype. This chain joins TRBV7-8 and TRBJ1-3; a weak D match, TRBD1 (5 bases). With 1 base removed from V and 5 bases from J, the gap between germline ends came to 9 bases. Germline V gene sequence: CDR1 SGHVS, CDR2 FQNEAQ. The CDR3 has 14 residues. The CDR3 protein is CASSLGAGRNTIYF. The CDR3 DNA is TGTGCCAGCAGCTTAGGAGCAGGGAGAAACACCATATATTTT.

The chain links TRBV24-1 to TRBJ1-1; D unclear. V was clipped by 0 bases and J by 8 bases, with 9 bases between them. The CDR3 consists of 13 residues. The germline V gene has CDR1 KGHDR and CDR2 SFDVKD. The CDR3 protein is CATSDLPGSEAFF. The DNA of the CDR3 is TGTGCCACCAGTGATTTGCCGGGCAGCGAAGCTTTCTTT.